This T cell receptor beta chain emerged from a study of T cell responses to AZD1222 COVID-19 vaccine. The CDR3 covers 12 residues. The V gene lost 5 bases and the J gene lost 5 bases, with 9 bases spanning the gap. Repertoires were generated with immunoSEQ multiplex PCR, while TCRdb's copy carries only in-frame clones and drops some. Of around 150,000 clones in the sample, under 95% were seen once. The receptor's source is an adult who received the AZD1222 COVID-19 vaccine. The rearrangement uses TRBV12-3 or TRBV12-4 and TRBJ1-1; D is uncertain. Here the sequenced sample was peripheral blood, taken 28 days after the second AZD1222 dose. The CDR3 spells CASSHRLTEAFF. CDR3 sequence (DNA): TGTGCCAGCAGTCACCGTTTGACTGAAGCTTTCTTT.